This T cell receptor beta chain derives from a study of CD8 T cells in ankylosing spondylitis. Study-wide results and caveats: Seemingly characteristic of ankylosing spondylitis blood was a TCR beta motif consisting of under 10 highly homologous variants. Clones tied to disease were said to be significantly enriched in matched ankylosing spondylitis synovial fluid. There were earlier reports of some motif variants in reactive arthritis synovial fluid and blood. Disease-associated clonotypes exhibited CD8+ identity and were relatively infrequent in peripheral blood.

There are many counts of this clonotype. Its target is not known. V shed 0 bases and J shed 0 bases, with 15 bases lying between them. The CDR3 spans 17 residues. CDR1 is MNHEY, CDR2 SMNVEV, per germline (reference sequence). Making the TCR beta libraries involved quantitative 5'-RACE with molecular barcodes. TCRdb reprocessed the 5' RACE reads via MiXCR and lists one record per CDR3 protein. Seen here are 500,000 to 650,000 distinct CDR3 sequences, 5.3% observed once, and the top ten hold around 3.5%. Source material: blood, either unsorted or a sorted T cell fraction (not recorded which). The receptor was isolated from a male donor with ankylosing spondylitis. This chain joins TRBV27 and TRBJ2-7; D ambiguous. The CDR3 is CASSLSSRATSSYEQYF. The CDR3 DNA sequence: TGTGCCAGCAGTTTATCGTCCCGGGCTACGAGCTCCTACGAGCAGTACTTC.